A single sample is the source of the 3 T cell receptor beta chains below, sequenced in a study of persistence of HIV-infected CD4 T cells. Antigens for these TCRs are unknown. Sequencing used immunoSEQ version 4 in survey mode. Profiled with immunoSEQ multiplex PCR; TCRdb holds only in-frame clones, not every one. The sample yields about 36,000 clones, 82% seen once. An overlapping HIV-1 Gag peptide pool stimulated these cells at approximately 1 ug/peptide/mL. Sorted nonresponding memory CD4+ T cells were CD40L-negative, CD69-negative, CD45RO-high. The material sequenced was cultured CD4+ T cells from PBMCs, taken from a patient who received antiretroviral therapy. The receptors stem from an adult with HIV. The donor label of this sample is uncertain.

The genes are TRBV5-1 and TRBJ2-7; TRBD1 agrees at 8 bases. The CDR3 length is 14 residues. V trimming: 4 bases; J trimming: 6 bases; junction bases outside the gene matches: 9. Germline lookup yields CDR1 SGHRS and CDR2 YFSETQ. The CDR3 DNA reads TGCGCCAGCAGCAAAGGACAGGGAACTTCCGAGCAGTACGTC. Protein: CASSKGQGTSEQYV.

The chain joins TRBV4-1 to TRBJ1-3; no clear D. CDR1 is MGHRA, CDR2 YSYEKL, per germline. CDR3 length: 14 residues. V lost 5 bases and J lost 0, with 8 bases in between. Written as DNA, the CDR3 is TGCGCCAGCAGCTCTGGCCCCTCTGGAAACACCATATATTTT. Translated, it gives CASSSGPSGNTIYF.

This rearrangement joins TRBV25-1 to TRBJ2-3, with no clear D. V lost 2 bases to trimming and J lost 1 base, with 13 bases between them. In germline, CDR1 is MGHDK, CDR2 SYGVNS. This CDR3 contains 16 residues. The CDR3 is CASSERRYKCTDTQYF. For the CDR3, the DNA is TGTGCCAGCAGTGAACGACGGTACAAATGCACAGATACGCAGTATTTT.